This TCR beta chain comes out of a study of blood T cell repertoires in COVID-19. Study-wide background: Whether acute or convalescent, the COVID-19 samples came from the United States, Italy and Spain. From T cells, B-cell-depleted T cells, or PBMCs came the material, which was cDNA or gDNA.

As originally analysed: Estimated nucleated cell counts came from reference gene primer amplification. Generated by immunoSEQ multiplex PCR, the TCRdb table keeps only in-frame clones and is missing some. The V and J calls and the clone size are those of that table, but D and trimming were determined from the DNA. The sample consists of more than 45,000 clones, 87% of them appearing once. In its sample, this clone was seen once. The specimen sequenced was peripheral blood. The sequence derives from a human donor with active COVID-19. The donor label of this sample is uncertain.

The CDR3 is CASSLNIKYGYTF. The CDR3 region has the DNA TGTGCCAGCAGTTTGAACATTAAGTATGGCTACACCTTC. The gene calls are TRBV12-3 or TRBV12-4 and TRBJ1-2, with D unclear. Trimming took off 3 bases at V and 5 bases at J, with 10 bases between the two ends. The CDR3 is 13 residues long.